This T cell receptor (beta chain) was sequenced during a study of beta chain features in type 1 diabetes. Regarding the study as a whole: PCR might pick shorter templates more often, in the same way for patients and controls. In all four CD4+ subsets, TCRB CDR3 length was significantly, moderately reduced in type 1 diabetes. Reduced insertions and increased deletions marked VDJ junctions in type 1 diabetes patients.

The germline V gene has CDR1 MGHRA and CDR2 YSYEKL. The CDR3 sequence is 15 residues long. The ends lost 8 bases at V and 6 bases at J; junction bases unmatched: 10. Stem cell-like memory, regulatory, central memory and naive CD4+ cells were sorted via CD45RO/CCR7/CD25/CD127/CD95/CD27. The isolated RNA, all of it, was reverse transcribed, so expressed TCRB transcripts were what got sequenced. This table comes from immunoSEQ multiplex PCR, and its TCRdb copy is limited to in-frame clones, with some not included. The sample lists hundreds of thousands of clones; 15% were seen once. As regards this clone: Its cognate antigen is unknown.

Sample: naive CD4+ T cells from blood. The chain employs TRBV4-1 and TRBJ2-1, with 10 bases matching TRBD2. This receptor was taken from a man between 18 and 29 years old in good health. CDR3: CASALGLAIGNEQFF. DNA for the CDR3: TGCGCCAGCGCCCTGGGACTAGCGATCGGCAATGAGCAGTTCTTC.